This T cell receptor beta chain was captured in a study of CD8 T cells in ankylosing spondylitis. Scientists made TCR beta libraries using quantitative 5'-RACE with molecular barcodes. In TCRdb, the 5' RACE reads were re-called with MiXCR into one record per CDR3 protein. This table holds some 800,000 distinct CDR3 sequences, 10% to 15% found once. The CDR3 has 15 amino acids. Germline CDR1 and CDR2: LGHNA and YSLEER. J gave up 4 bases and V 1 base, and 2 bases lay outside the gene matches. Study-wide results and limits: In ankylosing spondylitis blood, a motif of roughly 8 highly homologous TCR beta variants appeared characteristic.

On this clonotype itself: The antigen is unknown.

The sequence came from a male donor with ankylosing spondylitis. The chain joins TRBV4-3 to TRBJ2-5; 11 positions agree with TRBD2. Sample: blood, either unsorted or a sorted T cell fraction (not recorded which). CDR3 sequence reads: CASSQALAGGETQYF. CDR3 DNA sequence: TGCGCCAGCAGCCAAGCTCTAGCGGGAGGAGAGACCCAGTACTTC.